A selection of T cell receptor beta chains follows, all from one sample in a study of blood T cell repertoires in COVID-19. Clones were read by immunoSEQ multiplex PCR, and TCRdb kept only the in-frame ones, dropping some. This table holds some 87,000 clones, roughly 76% found once. Source material: peripheral blood. The receptor source for this set is a woman older than 75 with active or convalescent COVID-19. Each CDR3 is given with its conserved first and last residue. A D gene is named only where the DNA matches it firmly. Rows give clone size only sometimes, using once, few, many, or a class for an expanded clone.

j_call: TRBJ1-5; d_call: NA; clone_size: NA; v_call: TRBV12-3/TRBV12-4; cdr3_nt: TGTGCCAGCAGTCGGGGTCAGCCCCAGCATTTT; cdr3_aa: CASSRGQPQHF
j_call: TRBJ2-7; d_call: TRBD1; clone_size: few; v_call: TRBV5-1; cdr3_nt: TGCGCCAGCAGCTCCCCTGAACAGACAGGGCGATACGAGCAGTACTTC; cdr3_aa: CASSSPEQTGRYEQYF
j_call: TRBJ2-2; d_call: NA; clone_size: many; v_call: TRBV3-1/TRBV3-2; cdr3_nt: TGTGCCAGCAGACACAGGGCCAACACCGGGGAGCTGTTTTTT; cdr3_aa: CASRHRANTGELFF
j_call: TRBJ1-4; d_call: TRBD1; clone_size: NA; v_call: TRBV7-8; cdr3_nt: TGTGCCAGCAGCCCGACAGGGGGCACTGCAACTAATGAAAAACTGTTTTTT; cdr3_aa: CASSPTGGTATNEKLFF
j_call: TRBJ1-1; d_call: NA; clone_size: NA; v_call: TRBV4-3; cdr3_nt: TGCGCCAGCAGCCAAGCCTACCGTGGCGGCGGGGATGAAGCTTTCTTT; cdr3_aa: CASSQAYRGGGDEAFF
j_call: TRBJ2-5; d_call: TRBD1; clone_size: NA; v_call: TRBV5-1; cdr3_nt: TGCGCCAGCAGCGGGGGACAGCAAGAGACCCAGTACTTC; cdr3_aa: CASSGGQQETQYF
j_call: TRBJ1-5; d_call: NA; clone_size: NA; v_call: TRBV19; cdr3_nt: TGTGCCAGTAGTATAAACTTAGGGGTCGGACAGCCCCAGCATTTT; cdr3_aa: CASSINLGVGQPQHF
j_call: TRBJ1-2; d_call: NA; clone_size: NA; v_call: TRBV7-9; cdr3_nt: TGTGCCAGCAGCTCAACATCCACTATCTATGGCTACACCTTC; cdr3_aa: CASSSTSTIYGYTF
j_call: TRBJ1-1; d_call: NA; clone_size: NA; v_call: TRBV3-1/TRBV3-2; cdr3_nt: TGTGCCAGCAGCCAAAACGAGTGGAACACTGAAGCTTTCTTT; cdr3_aa: CASSQNEWNTEAFF
j_call: TRBJ2-3; d_call: NA; clone_size: NA; v_call: TRBV14; cdr3_nt: TGTGCCAGCAGCCAATATGAGTCTGAGACAGATACGCAGTATTTT; cdr3_aa: CASSQYESETDTQYF
j_call: TRBJ2-3; d_call: NA; clone_size: many; v_call: TRBV7-9; cdr3_nt: TGTGCCAGCAGCTTTTTTAAAGATACGCAGTATTTT; cdr3_aa: CASSFFKDTQYF
j_call: TRBJ2-6; d_call: NA; clone_size: NA; v_call: TRBV24-1; cdr3_nt: TGTGCCACCAGTGATCAGTCCTCTGGGGCCAACGTCCTGACTTTC; cdr3_aa: CATSDQSSGANVLTF
j_call: TRBJ2-7; d_call: TRBD1; clone_size: NA; v_call: TRBV28; cdr3_nt: TGTGCCAGCAGTTTAACGGTGGCAGGGGGCAGGGGAGAGCAGTACTTC; cdr3_aa: CASSLTVAGGRGEQYF
j_call: TRBJ2-7; d_call: TRBD2; clone_size: NA; v_call: TRBV9; cdr3_nt: TGTGCCAGCAGCGTAGGGGAGGGGAGCAGCTCCTACGAGCAGTACTTC; cdr3_aa: CASSVGEGSSSYEQYF
j_call: TRBJ1-5; d_call: TRBD1; clone_size: once; v_call: TRBV7-6; cdr3_nt: TGTGCCAGCAGCTTGTACCACAGGGGGAAATCCAATCAGCCCCAGCATTTT; cdr3_aa: CASSLYHRGKSNQPQHF
j_call: TRBJ2-5; d_call: TRBD1; clone_size: NA; v_call: TRBV5-4; cdr3_nt: TGTGCCAGCAGCCAACCGGGACAGACCCAAGAGACCCAGTACTTC; cdr3_aa: CASSQPGQTQETQYF
j_call: TRBJ2-7; d_call: NA; clone_size: NA; v_call: TRBV6-5; cdr3_nt: TGTGCCAGCGGGGACTCTGCCCGCTACGAGCAGTACTTC; cdr3_aa: CASGDSARYEQYF
j_call: TRBJ2-3; d_call: TRBD1; clone_size: NA; v_call: TRBV11-2; cdr3_nt: TGTGCCAGCGAAACCGGGACAGGGGGAGTCGATACGCAGTATTTT; cdr3_aa: CASETGTGGVDTQYF
j_call: TRBJ2-4; d_call: NA; clone_size: NA; v_call: TRBV6-5; cdr3_nt: TGTGCCAGCAGTTACTCGGCAGGTCCGATTCAGTACTTC; cdr3_aa: CASSYSAGPIQYF
j_call: TRBJ2-4; d_call: NA; clone_size: NA; v_call: TRBV4-3; cdr3_nt: TGCGCCAGCAGCCAAGATCGAGCCCTATCTGGCAAAAACATTCAGTACTTC; cdr3_aa: CASSQDRALSGKNIQYF
j_call: TRBJ1-1; d_call: TRBD1; clone_size: few; v_call: TRBV24-1; cdr3_nt: TGTGCCACCAGTGAAACAGGGGGCGAAGCTTTCTTT; cdr3_aa: CATSETGGEAFF
j_call: TRBJ1-4; d_call: NA; clone_size: NA; v_call: TRBV5-4; cdr3_nt: TGTGCCAGCAGCTTGTCAGGGGCCTCTAATGAAAAACTGTTTTTT; cdr3_aa: CASSLSGASNEKLFF
j_call: TRBJ2-7; d_call: TRBD1; clone_size: NA; v_call: TRBV7-6; cdr3_nt: TGTGCCAGCAGCTTAGCAACAGGGGGCCAGGGCGAGCAGTACTTC; cdr3_aa: CASSLATGGQGEQYF
j_call: TRBJ2-5; d_call: TRBD1; clone_size: NA; v_call: TRBV5-1; cdr3_nt: TGCGCCAGCAGCCCCCCAACAGGGGGCTCAGAGACCCAGTACTTC; cdr3_aa: CASSPPTGGSETQYF
j_call: TRBJ1-2; d_call: NA; clone_size: NA; v_call: TRBV29-1; cdr3_nt: TGCAGCGTTTCTGGGCAGGGTTATGGCTACACCTTC; cdr3_aa: CSVSGQGYGYTF
j_call: TRBJ1-6; d_call: NA; clone_size: NA; v_call: TRBV3-1/TRBV3-2; cdr3_nt: TGTGCCAGCAGCCAAGATTTTAGCGGCGGTTCCACTGGGACACCCCTCCACTTT; cdr3_aa: CASSQDFSGGSTGTPLHF
j_call: TRBJ2-1; d_call: NA; clone_size: NA; v_call: TRBV6-4; cdr3_nt: TGTGCCAGCAGTGACTCTTTTGGACAGATATACAATGAGCAGTTCTTC; cdr3_aa: CASSDSFGQIYNEQFF
j_call: TRBJ2-7; d_call: TRBD1; clone_size: NA; v_call: TRBV7-3; cdr3_nt: TGTGCCAGCAGCTTAAGAGGGACAGGGAATTTCCACGAGCAGTACTTC; cdr3_aa: CASSLRGTGNFHEQYF
j_call: TRBJ2-2; d_call: NA; clone_size: NA; v_call: TRBV11-2; cdr3_nt: TGTGCCAGCAGCTTGATGTCGGGATACACCGGGGAGCTGTTTTTT; cdr3_aa: CASSLMSGYTGELFF
j_call: TRBJ1-2; d_call: NA; clone_size: NA; v_call: TRBV24-1; cdr3_nt: TGTGCCACCAGTGATTCCGGCCGAGGAGGCTACACCTTC; cdr3_aa: CATSDSGRGGYTF
j_call: TRBJ1-3; d_call: NA; clone_size: NA; v_call: TRBV19; cdr3_nt: TGTGCCAGTAGACCCGGGACAAGGACTGAATTCCGAAACACCATATATTTT; cdr3_aa: CASRPGTRTEFRNTIYF
j_call: TRBJ1-1; d_call: TRBD1; clone_size: NA; v_call: TRBV5-6; cdr3_nt: TGTGCCAGCAGCTTGAGGGGCGGCGTCTGGATCAGGGGGGAAGAAGCTTTCTTT; cdr3_aa: CASSLRGGVWIRGEEAFF
j_call: TRBJ2-2; d_call: NA; clone_size: NA; v_call: TRBV7-9; cdr3_nt: TGTGCCAGCAGCTTGCCAGGGGGGATGGAGGCCGGGGAGCTGTTTTTT; cdr3_aa: CASSLPGGMEAGELFF
j_call: TRBJ2-3; d_call: NA; clone_size: NA; v_call: TRBV18; cdr3_nt: TGTGCCAGCTCACCTGAGGCCAGCGGGAGCACAGATACGCAGTATTTT; cdr3_aa: CASSPEASGSTDTQYF
j_call: TRBJ2-7; d_call: TRBD2; clone_size: once; v_call: TRBV13; cdr3_nt: TGTGCCAGCAGCCTCGGGGGGGATAGCGGGGCTGCAGGGGACGAGCAGTACTTC; cdr3_aa: CASSLGGDSGAAGDEQYF
j_call: TRBJ2-7; d_call: NA; clone_size: NA; v_call: TRBV30; cdr3_nt: TGTGCCTGGAGTGTACGGCGGGAAGGAGGGTACGAGCAGTACTTC; cdr3_aa: CAWSVRREGGYEQYF
j_call: TRBJ2-1; d_call: TRBD2; clone_size: NA; v_call: TRBV6-2/TRBV6-3; cdr3_nt: TGTGCCAGCAGTTACTCTCGACTAGCGCCGCAGTTCTTC; cdr3_aa: CASSYSRLAPQFF
j_call: TRBJ2-1; d_call: NA; clone_size: NA; v_call: TRBV7-2; cdr3_nt: TGTGCCAGCAGCTTAGCGGTCGGGAGCTCCTACAATGAGCAGTTCTTC; cdr3_aa: CASSLAVGSSYNEQFF
j_call: TRBJ2-5; d_call: TRBD2; clone_size: NA; v_call: TRBV6-2/TRBV6-3; cdr3_nt: TGTGCCAGCAGTTACTCGGGGAGGGAGGGAGAGACCCAGTACTTC; cdr3_aa: CASSYSGREGETQYF
j_call: TRBJ2-7; d_call: TRBD2; clone_size: NA; v_call: TRBV9; cdr3_nt: TGTGCCAGCAGCCCAACCTCTAGCGGGGGGTCTTACGAGCAGTACTTC; cdr3_aa: CASSPTSSGGSYEQYF
j_call: TRBJ1-1; d_call: NA; clone_size: NA; v_call: TRBV5-1; cdr3_nt: TGCGCCAGCAGCACTCGGACAGTGAACACTGAAGCTTTCTTT; cdr3_aa: CASSTRTVNTEAFF
j_call: TRBJ1-5; d_call: TRBD1; clone_size: NA; v_call: TRBV27; cdr3_nt: TGTGCCAGCAGTCCCGCCGGGACAGTAAGCAATCAGCCCCAGCATTTT; cdr3_aa: CASSPAGTVSNQPQHF
j_call: TRBJ2-3; d_call: NA; clone_size: NA; v_call: TRBV7-2; cdr3_nt: TGTGCCAGCAGCTCGGGGTGGGCAGATACGCAGTATTTT; cdr3_aa: CASSSGWADTQYF